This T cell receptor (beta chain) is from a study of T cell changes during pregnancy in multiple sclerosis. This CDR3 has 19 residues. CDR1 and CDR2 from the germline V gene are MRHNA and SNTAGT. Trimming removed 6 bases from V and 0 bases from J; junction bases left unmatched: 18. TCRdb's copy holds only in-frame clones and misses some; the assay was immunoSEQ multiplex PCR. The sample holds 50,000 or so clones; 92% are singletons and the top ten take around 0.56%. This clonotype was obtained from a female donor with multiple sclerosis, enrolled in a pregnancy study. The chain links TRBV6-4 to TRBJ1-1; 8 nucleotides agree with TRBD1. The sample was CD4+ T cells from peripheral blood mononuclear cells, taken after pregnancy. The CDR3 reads CASRGETGTGRLLNTEAFF. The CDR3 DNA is TGTGCCAGCAGGGGGGAAACCGGGACAGGTCGTCTTTTGAACACTGAAGCTTTCTTT.